This is a list of T cell receptor beta chains from one sample in a study of T-cell reconstitution after alpha-beta-depleted transplantation in children. Via MiXCR, TCRdb re-called the PCR reads, giving one row per CDR3 protein. The profile covers over 150,000 distinct CDR3 sequences, with over 5.5% appearing a single time and roughly 3% taken by the ten largest. The sample consisted of PBMCs from the stem cell graft donor, taken from the stem cell graft. The receptors shown here come from a human donor who donated a stem cell graft to a child with Wiskott-Aldrich syndrome. The CDR3 runs from the conserved cysteine through the conserved F or W. D genes are given only for firm matches. Clone size appears in some rows only: once, few, many, or a class for an expanded clone.

CDR3 length,V gene,J gene,D gene,clone size,CDR3 protein
16,TRBV7-9,TRBJ1-1,NA,many,CASSLGDLWRGTEAFF
17,TRBV5-1,TRBJ2-1,TRBD2,few,CASSLGPSGGAPSAQFF
14,TRBV29-1,TRBJ2-1,NA,many,CSVAVGGGRNEQFF
17,TRBV5-1,TRBJ2-1,TRBD2,many,CASSLGLAGGAFQEQFF
16,TRBV4-3,TRBJ2-2,TRBD2,many,CASSMELAAWTGELFF
13,TRBV12-5,TRBJ1-2,TRBD1,NA,CASGLDQGGGYTF
15,TRBV27,TRBJ2-3,NA,many,CASSPTVYGTDTQYF
14,TRBV20-1,TRBJ2-3,TRBD2,many,CSAPGLAYGDTQYF
16,TRBV7-9,TRBJ2-3,NA,NA,CASSLGAARDTDTQYF
15,TRBV11-3,TRBJ1-6,NA,NA,CASSPTPVGNSPLHF
15,TRBV30,TRBJ2-2,TRBD2,few,CAWGRLAGNTGELFF